Each of the 2 T cell receptor beta chains below was sequenced from the same sample in a study of human T cells and chemical hapten exposure. TCRdb ran MiXCR on the RACE reads and lists one entry per CDR3 protein. In the table there are around 250,000 distinct CDR3 sequences, more than 6.5% of which are singletons. Noted time point: pre-sensitization, week 0. Treatment denoted: therapeutic diphenylcyclopropenone sensitization with weekly scalp DPC. The sequences come from whole blood, collected in connection with sensitization to the hapten diphenylcyclopropenone (DPC). The receptors shown here come from a woman in her thirties or forties with alopecia areata. Some clones in this sample may be carry-over from other donors' samples.

The chain couples TRBV6-5 to TRBJ1-1, with D uncertain. The CDR3 is 15 amino acids. V was cut by 2 bases and J by 0 bases, with 10 bases left in between. Germline V gene sequence: CDR1 MNHEY, CDR2 SVGAGI. Here the CDR3 DNA reads TGTGCCAGCAGTTACGAGGTAGGGTTGAACACTGAAGCTTTCTTT. Its translation is CASSYEVGLNTEAFF.

The sample holds one count of this clonotype. The CDR3 loop reads CAISEGNEQFF. The DNA for the CDR3 is TGTGCCATCAGTGAGGGCAATGAGCAGTTCTTC. The V call is TRBV10-3, the J call TRBJ2-1, with unresolved D. The CDR3 spans 11 residues. Germline V CDR1 and CDR2: ENHRY, SYGVKD. Trimming removed 2 bases from V and 6 bases from J, with 2 bases in between.